The rows below give T cell receptor beta chains drawn from one sample of a study of molecular identifiers for immune sequencing clone quantification. TCRdb reprocessed the PCR reads via MiXCR and lists one record per CDR3 protein. This table has about 640,000 distinct CDR3 sequences, less than 20% appearing once. The sequenced sample was naive CD8+ T cells from blood, with Jurkat cell RNA spiked in. These receptors came from a human donor in good health. Some libraries in this study had Jurkat cell RNA spiked in. Both conserved end residues are part of each CDR3. The D gene is left open where the match is weak. The size entry is marked missing in some rows and otherwise reads once, few, many or a size class.

cdr3_nt cdr3_aa clone_size v_call d_call j_call
TGTGCCAGCAGTTTAGTAGCTAGCAATCAGCCCCAGCATTTT CASSLVASNQPQHF many TRBV27 . TRBJ1-5
TGCAGTGCTAGAACTACAAGGGGGGCTGAAGCTTTCTTT CSARTTRGAEAFF many TRBV20-1 . TRBJ1-1
TGTGCCAGCAGCGAAACCGCTACTGCGGGCTTGCACGAGCAGTACTTC CASSETATAGLHEQYF many TRBV2 . TRBJ2-7
TGTGCCAGCAGTTGGAAAGTTCTTAGCGGGGGGGCCAATGAGCAGTTCTTC CASSWKVLSGGANEQFF many TRBV6-6 TRBD2 TRBJ2-1
TGTGCCAGCAGTTTAGATCTAGCGGGAGCGAACACCGGGGAGCTGTTTTTT CASSLDLAGANTGELFF many TRBV28 TRBD2 TRBJ2-2
TGTGCCAGCAGTTGGGCAGTGAATTCACCCCTCCACTTT CASSWAVNSPLHF many TRBV27 . TRBJ1-6
TGTGCCAGCAGCTTAGCGCCCACAGGGGACCGCTACGAGCAGTACTTC CASSLAPTGDRYEQYF many TRBV7-9 TRBD1 TRBJ2-7
TGTGCCAGCAGCCAAGATTTTCGAACCATGAACACTGAAGCTTTCTTT CASSQDFRTMNTEAFF few TRBV14 . TRBJ1-1
TGTGCCAGCAGCTCTGAACTAACTAGCGGTCAAGAGACCCAGTACTTC CASSSELTSGQETQYF few TRBV11-2 TRBD2 TRBJ2-5
TGTGCCAGCAGTTTAGAAGGTTGGGGCGGCTATGGCTACACCTTC CASSLEGWGGYGYTF . TRBV27 . TRBJ1-2
TGTGCCAGCAGCGTTACTCAGATGAACACTGAAGCTTTCTTT CASSVTQMNTEAFF many TRBV6-2/TRBV6-3 . TRBJ1-1
TGCAGTGCTAGAAACTTGGGCAGGGACAATGAGCAGTTCTTC CSARNLGRDNEQFF . TRBV20-1 . TRBJ2-1
TGCGCCAGCAGCTTGCAGGGACCGAATACCTACGAGCAGTACTTC CASSLQGPNTYEQYF many TRBV5-1 . TRBJ2-7
TGTGCCAGCAGCTTAGCGCGTTACGGGAGGGAAGATACGCAGTATTTT CASSLARYGREDTQYF few TRBV7-9 TRBD2 TRBJ2-3
TGTGCCAGCAGTTCCTGGACAGTAAGCTCCTACAATGAGCAGTTCTTC CASSSWTVSSYNEQFF few TRBV6-2/TRBV6-3 . TRBJ2-1
TGTGCCAGCAGTTTATCTGAGACAGGGGGCTGGTTTGATACGCAGTATTTT CASSLSETGGWFDTQYF many TRBV28 TRBD1 TRBJ2-3
TGTGCTAGTGGTTTGTTGCCAGGAGCTAACTATGGCTACACCTTC CASGLLPGANYGYTF few TRBV12-5 . TRBJ1-2
TGTGCCAGCAGCGCGGGACAACAGATCTCTAGCACAGATACGCAGTATTTT CASSAGQQISSTDTQYF many TRBV5-6 . TRBJ2-3
TGTGCCACCAGCACGCCTCAGAGGGGGGCAGAGACCCAGTACTTC CATSTPQRGAETQYF few TRBV15 . TRBJ2-5
TGTGCCAGCAGCTTAAGGCAAGCAACTAATGAAAAACTGTTTTTT CASSLRQATNEKLFF . TRBV13 . TRBJ1-4
TGTGCCAGCAAAGACGATGGGGGGGATGGATATGGCTACACCTTC CASKDDGGDGYGYTF . TRBV12-3/TRBV12-4 . TRBJ1-2
TGTGCCACCGGACCTGAAGCTTTCTTT CATGPEAFF many TRBV12-3/TRBV12-4 . TRBJ1-1
TGTGCCAGCAGACCTAGCCATCGACAGAGGGATGATCTGAGCACAGATACGCAGTATTTT CASRPSHRQRDDLSTDTQYF many TRBV12-3/TRBV12-4 . TRBJ2-3
TGCAGCGTTGAAGACCCAAAACAGGGGTTTACCACTGAAGCTTTCTTT CSVEDPKQGFTTEAFF many TRBV29-1 TRBD1 TRBJ1-1
TGCGCCAGCAGCCAAGATCCTAGCGGGACTTACGAGCAGTACTTC CASSQDPSGTYEQYF many TRBV4-3 TRBD2 TRBJ2-7
TGTGCCAGCACCGGAAATCTAGCACGTACCGATATCCATGAGCAGTTCTTC CASTGNLARTDIHEQFF many TRBV2 . TRBJ2-1
TGCAGCGTTGAACTCCAGGCCGAACTGTGGTACGAGCAGTACTTC CSVELQAELWYEQYF many TRBV29-1 . TRBJ2-7
TGTGCCAGCAGCCCCCGGACAGGGAGCCCCTATGGCTACACCTTC CASSPRTGSPYGYTF many TRBV13 TRBD1 TRBJ1-2
TGTGCCAGCAGCCCCCGTTCAGTACCTGAAGCTTTCTTT CASSPRSVPEAFF . TRBV7-9 . TRBJ1-1
TGTGCCATCAGTGAGTCCGGCACTTACAATCAGCCCCAGCATTTT CAISESGTYNQPQHF many TRBV10-3 . TRBJ1-5
TGTGCCAGCAGAATCACCGGGACTAGCGGGAGGGCCAATGAGCAGTTCTTC CASRITGTSGRANEQFF . TRBV27 TRBD2 TRBJ2-1
TGTGCCATCAGTGACTTCCTCGGCGGCAATGAGCAGTTCTTC CAISDFLGGNEQFF . TRBV10-3 . TRBJ2-1
TGTGCCAGTATAAGCGGAACCTTGGGCAATGAGCAGTTCTTC CASISGTLGNEQFF few TRBV19 . TRBJ2-1
TGTGCCAGCAGCCCGGACAGCTATGGCTACGCCTTC CASSPDSYGYAF . TRBV5-6 . TRBJ1-2
TGCAGTGCTAGCGGGCTCCAATACGTTGAGCAGTACTTC CSASGLQYVEQYF few TRBV20-1 . TRBJ2-7
TGTGCCAGCAGTTCCAGGACAGGACTGAACACTGAAGCTTTCTTT CASSSRTGLNTEAFF many TRBV27 TRBD1 TRBJ1-1
TGTGCCAGCAGCCTAGGATTGACCTCCTACGAGCAGTACTTC CASSLGLTSYEQYF many TRBV27 . TRBJ2-7
TGTGCCAGCAGCCCCCGGGGGGTGGCAGATACGCAGTATTTT CASSPRGVADTQYF few TRBV13 TRBD2 TRBJ2-3
TGCAGCGTTGAACATCCCGGGGGCGACACCGGGGAGCTGTTTTTT CSVEHPGGDTGELFF many TRBV29-1 . TRBJ2-2
TGTGCCGTCAGTGAGTCGATCGCGGGTCAGCCCCAGCATTTT CAVSESIAGQPQHF . TRBV10-3 . TRBJ1-5
TGTGCCAGCAGTACGGACAGGGGAGGCGAGCAGTACTTC CASSTDRGGEQYF many TRBV6-2/TRBV6-3 TRBD1 TRBJ2-7
TGTGCCAGCAGCGAGGACAGGAACCAAGAGACCCAGTACTTC CASSEDRNQETQYF many TRBV5-5 TRBD1 TRBJ2-5
TGTGCCAGCAGTTCCCCCCTCGACGGGAACAATGAGCAGTTCTTC CASSSPLDGNNEQFF few TRBV28 . TRBJ2-1
TGCAGTGCCACCGGGACAGGGGGCGACCGGTACGAGCAGTACTTC CSATGTGGDRYEQYF many TRBV20-1 TRBD1 TRBJ2-7
TGTGCCAGCAGCTTTCCCGACAGGGCCTCCTACGAGCAGTACTTC CASSFPDRASYEQYF many TRBV7-9 TRBD1 TRBJ2-7
TGTGCCAGCAAAACCGGGACAGGGTTTTATTGGGAGCAGTACTTC CASKTGTGFYWEQYF many TRBV27 TRBD1 TRBJ2-7
TGTGCCAGCAGTTTAAGGGGTTTCAATCAGCCCCAGCATTTT CASSLRGFNQPQHF many TRBV27 . TRBJ1-5
TGTGCCAGCAGTGGCCAGATCTACATGAACACTGAAGCTTTCTTT CASSGQIYMNTEAFF many TRBV2 . TRBJ1-1